Listed below are T cell receptor beta chains from one sample, sequenced in a study of shared clonotypes between healthy human individuals. Clones were read by immunoSEQ multiplex PCR, and TCRdb kept only the in-frame ones, dropping some. The sample consists of a few hundred thousand clones, approximately 77% of them appearing once. Specimen: PBMCs. Source of these receptors: a woman in her thirties or forties in good health. Some clones in this sample may be carry-over from other donors' samples. CDR3s include the opening cysteine and the closing phenylalanine or tryptophan.

J	V	CDR3
TRBJ2-7	TRBV9	CASSDGTSGRAGEQYF
TRBJ2-1	TRBV27	CASSSIDRGGPNEQFF
TRBJ2-3	TRBV5-1	CASSLVRAGDTQYF
TRBJ2-1	TRBV29-1	CSVDVAGVYNEQFF
TRBJ1-3	TRBV28	CASSLFGGTIYF
TRBJ2-7	TRBV7-8	CASSPISYEQYF
TRBJ1-2	TRBV18	CASSMDRVRVDYGYTF
TRBJ2-5	TRBV5-1	CASSLGQWGETQYF
TRBJ2-7	TRBV5-4	CASSRQGALSREQYF
TRBJ2-1	TRBV2	CASSGLDRYNEQFF
TRBJ2-7	TRBV11-3	CASSRGGQYSYEQYF
TRBJ2-5	TRBV7-6	CAAPQCAGCEETQYF
TRBJ1-2	TRBV19	CASSIDKNPTGTDYGYTF
TRBJ1-5	TRBV28	CASGQWRRNTQPQHF
TRBJ2-5	TRBV27	CASSTRRGAIQETQYF
TRBJ1-2	TRBV4-1	CASSQVYRRDRDYGYTF
TRBJ1-1	TRBV28	CASSYGQTEAFF
TRBJ2-6	TRBV27	CASSLSPASGANVLTF
TRBJ2-2	TRBV5-1	CASSLPGQADGELFF
TRBJ2-1	TRBV6-5	CASSGGTGVDEQFF
TRBJ1-2	TRBV2	CASRITQGGYTF
TRBJ1-4	TRBV30	CAWSPIPTGRVEKLFF
TRBJ2-2	TRBV28	CASQDSSTNTGELFF
NA	TRBV5-1	CASSPGLAGVQYEQYF
TRBJ1-2	TRBV27	CASRLGDRLYGYTF
TRBJ2-7	TRBV11-2	CASSLVSFEQYF
TRBJ1-2	TRBV5-1	CASSWGAGTSDYGYTF
TRBJ1-1	TRBV7-8	CASSLVGPGSTEAFF
TRBJ2-1	TRBV6-1	CASSSAGQGRHEQFF
TRBJ2-3	TRBV4-1	CASSQARGPGTDTQYF